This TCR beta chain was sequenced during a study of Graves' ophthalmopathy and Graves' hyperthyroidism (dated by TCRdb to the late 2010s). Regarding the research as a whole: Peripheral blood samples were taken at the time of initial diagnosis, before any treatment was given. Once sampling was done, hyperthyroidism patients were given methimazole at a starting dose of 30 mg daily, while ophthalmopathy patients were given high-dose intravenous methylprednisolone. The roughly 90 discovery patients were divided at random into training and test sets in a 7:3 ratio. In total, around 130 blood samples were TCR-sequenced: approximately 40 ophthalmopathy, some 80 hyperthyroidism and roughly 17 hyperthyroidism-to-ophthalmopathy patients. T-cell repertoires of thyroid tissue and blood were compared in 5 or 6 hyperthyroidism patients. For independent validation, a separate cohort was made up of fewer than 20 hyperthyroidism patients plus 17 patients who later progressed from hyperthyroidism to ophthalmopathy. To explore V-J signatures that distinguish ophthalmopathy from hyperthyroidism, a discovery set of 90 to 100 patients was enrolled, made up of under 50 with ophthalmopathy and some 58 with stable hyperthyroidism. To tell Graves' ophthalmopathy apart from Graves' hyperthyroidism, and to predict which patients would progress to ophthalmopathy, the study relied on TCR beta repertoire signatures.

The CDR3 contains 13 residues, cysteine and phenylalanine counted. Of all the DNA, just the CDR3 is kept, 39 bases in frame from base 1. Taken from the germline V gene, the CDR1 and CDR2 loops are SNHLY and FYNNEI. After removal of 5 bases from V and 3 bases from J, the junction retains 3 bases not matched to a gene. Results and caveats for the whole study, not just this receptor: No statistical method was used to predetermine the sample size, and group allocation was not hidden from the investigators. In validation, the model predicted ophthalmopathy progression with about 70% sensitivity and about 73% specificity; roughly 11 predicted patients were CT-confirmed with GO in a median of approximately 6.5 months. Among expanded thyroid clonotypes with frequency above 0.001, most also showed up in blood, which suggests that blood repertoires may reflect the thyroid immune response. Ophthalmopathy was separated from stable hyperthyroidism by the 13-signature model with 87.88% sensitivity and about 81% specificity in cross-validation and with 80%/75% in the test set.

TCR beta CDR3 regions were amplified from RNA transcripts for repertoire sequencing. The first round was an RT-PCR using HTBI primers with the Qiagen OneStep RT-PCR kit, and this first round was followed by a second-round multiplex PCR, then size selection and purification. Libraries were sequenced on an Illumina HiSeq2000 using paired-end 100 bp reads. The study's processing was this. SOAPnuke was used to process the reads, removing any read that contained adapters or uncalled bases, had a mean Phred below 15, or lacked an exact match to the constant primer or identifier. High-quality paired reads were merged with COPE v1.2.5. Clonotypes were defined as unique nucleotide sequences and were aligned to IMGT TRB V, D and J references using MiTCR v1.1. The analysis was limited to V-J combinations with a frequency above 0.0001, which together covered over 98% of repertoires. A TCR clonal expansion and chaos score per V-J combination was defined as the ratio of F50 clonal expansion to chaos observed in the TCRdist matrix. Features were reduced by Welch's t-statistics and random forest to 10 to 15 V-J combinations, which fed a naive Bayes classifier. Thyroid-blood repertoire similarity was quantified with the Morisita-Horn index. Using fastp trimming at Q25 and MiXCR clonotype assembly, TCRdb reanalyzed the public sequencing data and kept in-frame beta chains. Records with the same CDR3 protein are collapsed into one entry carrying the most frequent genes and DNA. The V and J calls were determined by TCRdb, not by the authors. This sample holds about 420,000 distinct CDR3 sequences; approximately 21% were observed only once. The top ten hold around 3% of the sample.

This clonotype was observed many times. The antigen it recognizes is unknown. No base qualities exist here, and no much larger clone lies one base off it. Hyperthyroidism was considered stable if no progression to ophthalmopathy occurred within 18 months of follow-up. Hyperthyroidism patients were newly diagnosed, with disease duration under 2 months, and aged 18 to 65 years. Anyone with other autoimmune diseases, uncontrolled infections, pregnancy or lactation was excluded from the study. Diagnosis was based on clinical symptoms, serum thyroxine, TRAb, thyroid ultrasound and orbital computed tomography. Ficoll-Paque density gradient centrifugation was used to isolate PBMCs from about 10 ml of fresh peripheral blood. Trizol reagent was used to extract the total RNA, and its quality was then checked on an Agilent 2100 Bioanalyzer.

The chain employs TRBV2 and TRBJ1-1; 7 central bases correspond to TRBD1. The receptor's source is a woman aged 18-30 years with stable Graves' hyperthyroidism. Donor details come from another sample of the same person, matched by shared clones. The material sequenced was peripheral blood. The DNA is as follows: TGTGCCAGCAGTCCTACAGGGGACACTGAAGCTTTCTTT. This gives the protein CASSPTGDTEAFF.